The TCR beta chain described here comes from a study of patients and donors after allogeneic stem cell transplantation. V lost 7 bases, J lost 9 bases, and 19 bases lay in between. Germline V gene sequence: CDR1 MNHNS, CDR2 SASEGT. This CDR3 has 15 amino acids. TCRdb re-derived calls from the RT-PCR reads in MiXCR, one entry per CDR3 protein. The table shows 900,000 to 1,000,000 distinct CDR3 sequences, with roughly 17% occurring only once. Material: blood, either unsorted or a sorted T cell fraction (not recorded which). The origin of this receptor is a human donor who was either an allogeneic HSCT recipient or a stem cell or donor lymphocyte infusion donor (not recorded which). It is not recorded whose cells these are; they may come from a transplant donor. This rearrangement joins TRBV6-1 to TRBJ1-6; D might be TRBD1 (5 bases). CDR3 sequence: CASTQNRDQPSPLHF. In DNA, the CDR3 is TGTGCCAGCACCCAGAACCGGGACCAACCTTCACCCCTCCACTTT.